Included here is one T cell receptor (beta chain) sequence, with context. This CDR3 is 13 amino acids long. Germline V gene sequence: CDR1 MNHNY, CDR2 SVGAGI (reference sequence). The ends were cut back, 2 bases at V and 6 bases at J, with 10 bases in the middle. This record comes from a study of blood T cell repertoires in COVID-19. Data came from immunoSEQ multiplex PCR; TCRdb stores just in-frame clones and leaves some out. The sample has around 220,000 clones; around 84% are singletons. This chain connects TRBV6-6 to TRBJ1-1, with D unclear. The sequenced sample was peripheral blood. This TCR derives from a man aged 30-40 years with active or convalescent COVID-19. For the CDR3, the DNA is TGTGCCAGCAGTTACCCCAGGCCGGCTGAAGCTTTCTTT. Protein: CASSYPRPAEAFF.